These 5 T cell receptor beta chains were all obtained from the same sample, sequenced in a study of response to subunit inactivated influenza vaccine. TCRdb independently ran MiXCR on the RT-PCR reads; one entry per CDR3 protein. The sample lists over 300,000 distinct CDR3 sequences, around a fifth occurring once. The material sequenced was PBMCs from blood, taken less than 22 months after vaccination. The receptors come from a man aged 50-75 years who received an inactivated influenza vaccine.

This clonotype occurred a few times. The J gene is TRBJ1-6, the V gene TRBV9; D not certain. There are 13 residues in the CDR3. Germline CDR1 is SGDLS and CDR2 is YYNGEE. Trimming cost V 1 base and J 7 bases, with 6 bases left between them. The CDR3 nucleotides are TGTGCCAGCAGCGTAAGCCCAAATTCACCCCTCCACTTT. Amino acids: CASSVSPNSPLHF.

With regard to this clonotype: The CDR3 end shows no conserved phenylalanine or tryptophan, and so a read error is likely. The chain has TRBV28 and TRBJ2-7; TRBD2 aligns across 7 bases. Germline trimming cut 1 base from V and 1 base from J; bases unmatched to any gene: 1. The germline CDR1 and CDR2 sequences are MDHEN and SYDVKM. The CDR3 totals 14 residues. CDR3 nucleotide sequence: TGTGCCAGCAGTTTATCCGGGAGGTCCTACGAGCAGTACTCC. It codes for CASSLSGRSYEQYS.

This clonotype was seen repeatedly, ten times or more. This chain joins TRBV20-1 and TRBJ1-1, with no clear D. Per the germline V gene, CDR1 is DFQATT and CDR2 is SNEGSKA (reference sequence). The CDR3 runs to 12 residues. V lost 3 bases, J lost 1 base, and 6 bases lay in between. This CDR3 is CSARGPNTEAFF. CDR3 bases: TGCAGTGCTAGGGGCCCGAACACTGAAGCTTTCTTT.

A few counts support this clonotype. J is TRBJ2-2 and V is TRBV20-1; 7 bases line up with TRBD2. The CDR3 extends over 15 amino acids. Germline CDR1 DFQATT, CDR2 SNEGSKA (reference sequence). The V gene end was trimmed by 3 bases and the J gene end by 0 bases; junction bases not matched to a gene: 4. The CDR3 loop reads CSASLTSPNTGELFF. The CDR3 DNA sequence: TGCAGTGCTAGTTTGACTAGCCCGAACACCGGGGAGCTGTTTTTT.

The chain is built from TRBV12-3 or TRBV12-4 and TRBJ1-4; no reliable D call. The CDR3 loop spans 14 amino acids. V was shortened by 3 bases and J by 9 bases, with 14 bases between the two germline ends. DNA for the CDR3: TGTGCCAGCAGTTTTGGAGGAGATACGAAAAAACTGTTTTTT. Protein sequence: CASSFGGDTKKLFF.